This T cell receptor (beta chain) was retrieved from a study of T cell changes during pregnancy in multiple sclerosis. TCRdb's copy holds only in-frame clones and misses some; the assay was immunoSEQ multiplex PCR. The sample contains fewer than 30,000 clones, 89% of which appear only once. Trimming pared 4 bases from V and 2 bases from J, leaving 15 bases between. This CDR3 is built from 15 residues. Germline CDR1 is SGDLS and CDR2 is YYNGEE. Material: CD8+ T cells from peripheral blood mononuclear cells, obtained in the second trimester of pregnancy. The TCR was taken from a female donor with multiple sclerosis, enrolled in a pregnancy study. The genes are TRBV9 and TRBJ1-1; D is unclear. The CDR3 DNA follows: TGTGCCAGCAGCCCCCCTACACGGACTAACACTGAAGCTTTCTTT. This sequence encodes CASSPPTRTNTEAFF.